The 14 T cell receptor beta chains below were found in one sample sequenced in a study of cytomegalovirus exposure and HLA in healthy donors (dated by TCRdb to 2016 to 2017). Libraries were constructed by the immunoSEQ multiplex PCR assay. For the multiplex PCR, a mixture combining 60 forward primers for TCR Vbeta segments and 13 reverse primers for TCR Jbeta segments was used. TCRdb took over this immuneACCESS table, retaining in-frame rearrangements with V and J assigned. Such tables are incomplete; in checked studies, under half of the missing clones stem from an unresolved V gene, and the remainder is unexplained. This sample is represented by more than 85,000 clones; approximately 80% of them were singletons. Together, the top ten hold about 5.8% of the sample. The sample consisted of PBMCs. The receptors originated from a male donor in good health and CMV-seronegative.

The chain joins TRBV5-8 to TRBJ1-5; D uncertain. The CDR3 is made up of 16 amino acids. CDR1 and CDR2 from the germline V gene are SGHTS and YDEGEE. V dropped 3 bases and J dropped 1 base, with 14 bases sitting between them. CDR3 in amino acids: CASSWYGSPSNQPQHF. The CDR3 coding sequence is TGTGCCAGCAGCTGGTACGGTTCCCCCAGCAATCAGCCCCAGCATTTT.

The chain carries TRBV29-1 and TRBJ1-1; D is uncertain. Trimming shortened V by 4 bases and J by 3 bases, and 18 bases separated the two germline ends. Germline lookup yields CDR1 SQVTM and CDR2 ANQGSEA. The CDR3 is 15 amino acids. The CDR3 reads CSVVWSNPRDTEAFF. In DNA, the CDR3 is TGCAGCGTTGTGTGGTCGAACCCGCGAGACACTGAAGCTTTCTTT.

This chain uses TRBV4-1 with TRBJ2-7; TRBD2 agrees at 11 bases. The germline V gene has CDR1 MGHRA and CDR2 YSYEKL. CDR3 length equals 18 residues. Trimming at V came to 1 base and at J to 5 bases, leaving 13 bases not matched to a gene. Here the CDR3 DNA reads TGCGCCAGCAGCCAAGGAATTTCCATACTAGCGGGAGCTCACGAGCAGTACTTC. It yields the protein CASSQGISILAGAHEQYF.

This chain connects TRBV7-2 to TRBJ2-7; possibly TRBD2 for D (6 bases). CDR1 is SGHTA, CDR2 FQGNSA, per germline. The CDR3 is 13 amino acids. Trimming stripped 5 bases from V and 3 bases from J, with 11 bases between. Here the CDR3 DNA reads TGTGCCAGCAGCCAGGGACTCCTCTACGAGCAGTACTTC. It encodes CASSQGLLYEQYF.

This clone has only one observation. This sequence joins TRBV11-2 and TRBJ2-1; D possibly corresponds to TRBD2 (6 bases). The CDR3 has 17 residues. Germline V lookup: CDR1 SGHAT, CDR2 FQNNGV. Deletions cut 5 bases from V and 0 bases from J, with 17 bases between. The CDR3 DNA is TGTGCCAGCAGCCTCCCGCCCGCTAGCGCCTCCTACAATGAGCAGTTCTTC. Translation: CASSLPPASASYNEQFF. The full variable domain, with the rest looked up from reference TRBV11-2 and TRBJ2-1, is EAGVAQSPRYKIIEKRQSVAFWCNPISGHATLYWYQQILGQGPKLLIQFQNNGVVDDSQLPKDRFSAERLKGVDSTLKIQPAKLEDSAVYLCASSLPPASASYNEQFFGPGTRLTVL.

This clone was recorded a few times. The chain recombines TRBV6-4 with TRBJ1-5; tentative D call: TRBD1 (6 bases). CDR1 is MRHNA, CDR2 SNTAGT, per germline. V was trimmed by 7 bases and J by 4 bases, leaving 23 bases between them. The CDR3 is made up of 17 amino acids. This CDR3 reads CASNKPGDTKGNQPQHF. In nucleotides, the CDR3 is TGTGCCAGCAATAAACCAGGGGACACAAAGGGGAATCAGCCCCAGCATTTT.

The CDR3 DNA follows: TGCAGCGTTGGGTCAGGGGAGGGATCACCCCTCCACTTT. This sequence encodes CSVGSGEGSPLHF. The V call is TRBV29-1, the J call TRBJ1-6, with D possibly being TRBD1 (6 bases). The CDR3 sequence is 13 residues long. In germline, CDR1 is SQVTM, CDR2 ANQGSEA. With 4 bases removed from V and 10 bases from J, the gap between germline ends came to 14 bases.

The rearrangement uses TRBV11-2 and TRBJ2-1; D unclear. The CDR3 has 12 residues. Trimming took 1 base from V and 7 from J, leaving 5 bases between them. Per the germline V gene, CDR1 is SGHAT and CDR2 is FQNNGV. CDR3 sequence (DNA): TGTGCCAGCAGCTTAGTACAGAATGAGCAGTTCTTC. As protein: CASSLVQNEQFF.

The chain employs TRBV2 and TRBJ2-7, with D possibly matching TRBD2 (5 bases). Per germline, CDR1 SNHLY and CDR2 FYNNEI. The CDR3 is 13 residues long. V was trimmed by 0 bases and J by 7 bases, leaving 10 bases between them. CDR3 sequence (DNA): TGTGCCAGCAGTGAAGCGCTTAGGGAGGAGCAGTACTTC. This gives the protein CASSEALREEQYF. Complete variable domain (other parts from reference TRBV2 and TRBJ2-7): EPEVTQTPSHQVTQMGQEVILRCVPISNHLYFYWYRQILGQKVEFLVSFYNNEISEKSEIFDDQFSVERPDGSNFTLKIRSTKLEDSAMYFCASSEALREEQYFGPGTRLTVT.

This sequence joins TRBV4-2 and TRBJ1-1; a possible D gene is TRBD1 (6 bases). V gave up 4 bases and J gave up 5 bases, with 23 bases separating them. This CDR3 has 17 amino acids. Germline V gives CDR1 LGHNA, CDR2 YNFKEQ. CDR3: CASSLSFTGIRRTEAFF. The CDR3 nucleotides are TGTGCCAGCAGCCTCTCATTCACAGGGATTCGCAGGACTGAAGCTTTCTTT.

The chain carries TRBV2 and TRBJ2-7; the D gene is possibly TRBD1 (6 bases). The CDR3 sequence is 14 residues long. CDR1 SNHLY and CDR2 FYNNEI come from the germline V gene. The V gene lost 10 bases and the J gene lost 0 bases, with 16 bases spanning the gap. The CDR3 is CATSWDTSSYEQYF. The CDR3 nucleotides are TGTGCCACCTCCTGGGACACCAGCTCCTACGAGCAGTACTTC.

The rearrangement uses TRBV27 and TRBJ2-7; D unclear. Germline CDR1 and CDR2: MNHEY and SMNVEV (reference sequence). V was pared by 5 bases and J by 0 bases, with 8 bases between. There are 13 residues in the CDR3. The CDR3 is CASSRSFSYEQYF. CDR3 in DNA: TGTGCCAGCAGTAGGAGCTTCTCCTACGAGCAGTACTTC.

This chain uses TRBV7-9 with TRBJ2-1; possible D gene TRBD1, 5 bases. CDR3 length: 15 amino acids. V shed 2 bases and J shed 4 bases, with 12 bases lying between them. Germline CDR1 is SEHNR and CDR2 is FQNEAQ (reference sequence). Here the CDR3 DNA reads TGTGCCAGCAGCTTATCAGGGCCGACTTACAATGAGCAGTTCTTC. As protein: CASSLSGPTYNEQFF.

The genes are TRBV7-2 and TRBJ1-1; no definite D call. CDR1 is SGHTA and CDR2 is FQGNSA in the germline V gene. There are 13 residues in the CDR3. V was cut by 6 bases and J by 10 bases, with 18 bases left in between. CDR3 nucleotides: TGTGCCAGCAGGGCTGGGAGTGGCGGTACAGCTTTCTTT. Protein product: CASRAGSGGTAFF.